The clone carrying this TCR beta chain came up a few times. Its antigen is unidentified. TCRdb ran MiXCR on the 5' RACE reads and lists one entry per CDR3 protein. The repertoire has some 220,000 distinct CDR3 sequences, 7% to 8% of them found once; the top ten carry 11% to 15%. In germline, CDR1 is SGHVS, CDR2 FQNEAQ. The CDR3 sequence is 16 residues long. V dropped 0 bases and J dropped 3 bases, with 14 bases sitting between them. These data originate in a study of CD8 T cells in ankylosing spondylitis. Findings and caveats of the study: Matched ankylosing spondylitis synovial fluid reportedly contained a significantly enriched population of disease-linked clones. One TCR beta motif, made up of several highly homologous variants, appeared characteristic of ankylosing spondylitis blood.

Sequenced material: blood, either unsorted or a sorted T cell fraction (not recorded which). J is TRBJ1-2 and V is TRBV7-8, with a possible D match to TRBD1 (6 bases). The sequence came from a male donor with ankylosing spondylitis. The CDR3: CASSLAQGKTYYGYTF. CDR3 nucleotides: TGTGCCAGCAGCTTAGCGCAGGGGAAAACTTACTATGGCTACACCTTC.